This TCR beta chain was captured by sequencing in a study of immune characteristics of hereditary and idiopathic chronic pancreatitis. Regarding the research as a whole: The study examined local immune cells and TCRbeta repertoires in the pancreas in hereditary and idiopathic chronic pancreatitis, using control pancreases from organ donors for comparison. The gDNA-based approach was selected because the approach required minimal in vitro experimental manipulation of T cells infiltrating the pancreas. TCRbeta sequencing was performed on a few control pancreases, fewer than 10 hereditary chronic pancreatitis pancreases and about six idiopathic chronic pancreatitis pancreases. Study-wide conclusions, independent of this receptor: Among 13 chronic pancreatitis patients, higher numbers of productive TCR rearrangements went along with higher disease severity scores, showing a positive correlation. Chronic pancreatitis caused by alcohol use was not included in the study. Differences in Vbeta-Jbeta gene family usage, including TRBV10, TRBV19, TRBV23 and TRBV5, were found between hereditary and idiopathic chronic pancreatitis. Significantly increased TCRbeta repertoire diversity and reduced clonality were observed in both chronic pancreatitis groups relative to controls. Because patient tissue could be obtained only at the time of TPIAT, differences in disease duration may have affected the immune findings.

The method was the immunoSEQ multiplex PCR assay. From pancreatic genomic DNA, the TCRbeta CDR3 region along with adjacent sequences was amplified and then sequenced. As for how the authors treated the data: Repertoire diversity was assessed as a mean normalized Shannon-Wiener index, and productive clonality and productive rearrangement counts were also measured. Control and chronic pancreatitis repertoire metrics were compared with the nonparametric Mann-Whitney U test. Shared clonotypes were defined as CDR3beta sequences with identical amino acid composition and length across subjects. TCRdb took this table from immuneACCESS and kept in-frame rearrangements with V and J called. Such tables lack part of the clones; where checked against another copy, unresolved V genes explain under half of the gap, and the rest is unexplained. The V and J calls and clone size were taken over from that table, and D and trimming were inferred from the DNA. This sample is represented by 6,000 or so clones; roughly 70% of them were singletons. Roughly 6.6% of the sample is in the top ten clones.

Reading the germline V gene gives CDR1 SGHTA and CDR2 FQGNSA. A distance of 4 bases separates the germline ends of V and J, which lose 0 bases and 4 bases respectively. The CDR3 spans 13 residues, from the cysteine through the phenylalanine. Solely the CDR3 DNA is kept, with 39 bases framed from the first base. Chronic pancreatitis pancreas tissue was obtained from patients undergoing total pancreatectomy with islet autotransplantation (TPIAT). None of the chronic pancreatitis patients included in the study had a known history of diabetes. For TCRbeta sequencing, genomic DNA was pulled straight from bulk pancreas tissue, skipping any T cell sorting. At two US centers, pancreas tissues from patients and organ donors were collected on a consecutive basis. A word on this clone: The specificity of this receptor is unknown. No per-base quality is available; no much larger clone lies one base away.

The chain uses TRBV7-2 and TRBJ1-5, with the D segment identity uncertain. The sequenced sample was pancreas tissue with hereditary chronic pancreatitis. This sequence originates from a human donor with chronic pancreatitis. The DNA reads as follows: TGTGCCAGCAGCTTAGCTGTAAATCAGCCCCAGCATTTT. Protein translation: CASSLAVNQPQHF. The CDR3 plus the reference TRBV7-2 and TRBJ1-5 genes for the other parts give the full variable domain: GAGVSQSPSNKVTEKGKDVELRCDPISGHTALYWYRQSLGQGLEFLIYFQGNSAPDKSGLPSDRFSAERTGGSVSTLTIQRTQQEDSAVYLCASSLAVNQPQHFGDGTRLSIL.